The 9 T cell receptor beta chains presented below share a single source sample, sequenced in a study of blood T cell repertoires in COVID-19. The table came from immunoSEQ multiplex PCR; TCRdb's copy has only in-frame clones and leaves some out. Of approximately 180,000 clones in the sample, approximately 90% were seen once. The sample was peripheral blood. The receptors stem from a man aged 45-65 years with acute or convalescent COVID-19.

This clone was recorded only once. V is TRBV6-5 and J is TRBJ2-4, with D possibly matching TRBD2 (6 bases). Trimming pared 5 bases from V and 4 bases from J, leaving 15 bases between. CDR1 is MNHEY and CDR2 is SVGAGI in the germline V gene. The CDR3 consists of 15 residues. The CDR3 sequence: CASSPSSSAKNIQYF. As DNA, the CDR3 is TGTGCCAGCAGTCCCTCATCTAGCGCAAAAAACATTCAGTACTTC.

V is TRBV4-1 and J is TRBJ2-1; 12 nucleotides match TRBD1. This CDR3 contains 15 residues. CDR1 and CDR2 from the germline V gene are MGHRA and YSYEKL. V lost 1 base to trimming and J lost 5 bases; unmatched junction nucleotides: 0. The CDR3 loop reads CASSQGDRGHNEQFF. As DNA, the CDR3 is TGCGCCAGCAGCCAAGGGGACAGGGGGCACAATGAGCAGTTCTTC.

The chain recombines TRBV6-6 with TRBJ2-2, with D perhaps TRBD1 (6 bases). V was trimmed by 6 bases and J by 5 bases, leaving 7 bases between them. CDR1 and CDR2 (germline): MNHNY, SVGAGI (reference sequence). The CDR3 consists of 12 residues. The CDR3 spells CASSTGTGELFF. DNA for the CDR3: TGTGCCAGCAGCACAGGGACCGGGGAGCTGTTTTTT.

CDR3 sequence (DNA): TGTGCCAGCACCCCCCCCGGGGAGGCGGAGCAGTACTTC. Translated: CASTPPGEAEQYF. The rearrangement links TRBV27 to TRBJ2-7; tentatively, D is TRBD2 (6 bases). CDR1 is MNHEY, CDR2 SMNVEV, per germline (reference sequence). This CDR3 has 13 amino acids. V was cut by 7 bases and J by 7 bases, with 17 bases left in between.

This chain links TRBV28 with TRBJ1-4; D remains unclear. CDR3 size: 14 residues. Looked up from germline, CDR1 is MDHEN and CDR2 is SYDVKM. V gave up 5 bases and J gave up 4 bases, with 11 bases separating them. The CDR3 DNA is TGTGCCAGCAGTAACCCGCGGTATAATGAAAAACTGTTTTTT. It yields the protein CASSNPRYNEKLFF.

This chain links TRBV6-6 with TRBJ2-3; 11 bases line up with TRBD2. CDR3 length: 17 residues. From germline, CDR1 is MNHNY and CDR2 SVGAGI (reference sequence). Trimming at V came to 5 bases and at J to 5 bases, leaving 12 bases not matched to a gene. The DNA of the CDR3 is TGTGCCAGCAGTCCACCGGCACTAGCGGGGGTAGGAGATACGCAGTATTTT. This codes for CASSPPALAGVGDTQYF.

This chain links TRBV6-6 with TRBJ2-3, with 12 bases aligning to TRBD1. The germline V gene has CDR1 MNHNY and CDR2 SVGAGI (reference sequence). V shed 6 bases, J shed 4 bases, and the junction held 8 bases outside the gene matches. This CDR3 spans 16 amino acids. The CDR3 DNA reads TGTGCCAGCAGCCCGGGACAGGGGGCTAATCCAGATACGCAGTATTTT. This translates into CASSPGQGANPDTQYF.

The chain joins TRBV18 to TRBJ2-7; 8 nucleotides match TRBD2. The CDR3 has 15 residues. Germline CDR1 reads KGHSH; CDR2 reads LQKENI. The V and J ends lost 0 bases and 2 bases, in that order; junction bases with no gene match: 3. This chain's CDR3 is CASSPPASGPYEQYF. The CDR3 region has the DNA TGTGCCAGCTCACCACCGGCTAGCGGGCCCTACGAGCAGTACTTC.

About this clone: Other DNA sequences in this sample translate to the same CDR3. DNA for the CDR3: TGTGCCAGCAGTTTATTCTCTACAGATACGCAGTATTTT. Encoded protein: CASSLFSTDTQYF. The V and J genes are TRBV27 and TRBJ2-3; D remains ambiguous. The CDR3 sequence is 13 residues long. V was cut by 1 base and J by 3 bases, with 5 bases left in between. The germline CDR1 and CDR2 sequences are MNHEY and SMNVEV (reference sequence).